This TCR beta chain emerged from a study of T cell responses to AZD1222 COVID-19 vaccine. TCRdb's table, derived via immunoSEQ multiplex PCR, lists solely in-frame clones and lacks some. This repertoire shows 100,000 or so clones, approximately 90% found once; its top ten account for roughly 3.1%. V gave up 6 bases and J gave up 8 bases, with 13 bases separating them. CDR1 is LNHDA and CDR2 is SQIVND in the germline V gene (reference sequence). The CDR3 is made up of 12 amino acids. Sequencing used peripheral blood, obtained 28 days after the second AZD1222 dose. This sequence joins TRBV19 and TRBJ1-2; D not resolved. The sequence came from an adult who received the AZD1222 COVID-19 vaccine. The CDR3 sequence: CASRGIGWGYTF. For the CDR3, the DNA is TGTGCCAGTAGGGGCATCGGATGGGGCTACACCTTC.